These 10 T cell receptor beta chains were all obtained from the same sample, sequenced in a study of T cell clonality in common variable immunodeficiency. Measured with immunoSEQ multiplex PCR; TCRdb has only the in-frame clones, and not every one. This repertoire holds under 45,000 clones, and none appear only once. Sequencing was carried out using peripheral blood mononuclear cells. All receptors come from a person aged 18 to 70 in good health.

This clone was counted many times. The CDR3 spells CASSLALGAQGYTF. The CDR3 bases that were read are TGCGCCAGCAGCTTGGCCCTAGGGGCGCAAGGC. This chain links TRBV5-1 with TRBJ1-2, with D perhaps matching TRBD1 (5 bases). The CDR3 is cut off 3 residues early in the read; its end comes from the germline J gene. CDR1 is SGHRS and CDR2 is YFSETQ in the germline V gene. This CDR3 spans 14 amino acids.

Ten or more counts support this clone. The missing CDR3 end, 3 residues past where the read stops, is filled in from the germline J gene. The chain joins TRBV4-1 to TRBJ1-3; D is uncertain. The CDR3 runs to 15 residues. Germline V lookup: CDR1 MGHRA, CDR2 YSYEKL. Trimming removed 0 bases at V and 2 bases at J, with 8 bases between. The covered CDR3 bases are TGCGCCAGCAGCCAAGATCTCCAGACTGGAAACACC. Its protein product is CASSQDLQTGNT. The whole CDR3 protein reads CASSQDLQTGNTIYF.

Ten or more counts support this clone. The read halts 3 residues ahead of the CDR3 end, with the missing end drawn from the germline J gene. The chain couples TRBV20-1 to TRBJ2-7; 7 bases agree with TRBD1. CDR1 and CDR2 from the germline V gene are DFQATT and SNEGSKA (reference sequence). V shed 7 bases and J 3 bases; nucleotides not matched to a gene: 6. CDR3 length: 12 residues. CDR3 loop: CSVNRDSYEQYF. The sequenced CDR3 bases are TGCAGTGTCAACCGGGACAGCTACGAG.

This clone showed up many times. Coverage ceases 3 residues before the CDR3 finishes, and the germline J gene fills in the end. The chain joins TRBV20-1 to TRBJ2-7, with D uncertain. CDR3 length: 13 residues. V gave up 2 bases and J gave up 5 bases, with 13 bases separating them. Germline V lookup: CDR1 DFQATT, CDR2 SNEGSKA (reference sequence). CDR3 DNA, as far as it was read: TGCAGTGCTAGACGAACAGCTGCTCACGAG. This gives the protein CSARRTAAHE. The full CDR3 reads CSARRTAAHEQYF.

There are many counts of this clone. A read error may produce the germline difference seen at one junction end. The read ends 3 residues before the CDR3 terminus; that terminus is restored from the germline J gene. The chain joins TRBV7-2 to TRBJ2-7, with D unresolved. This CDR3 comprises 14 residues. Germline loops: CDR1 SGHTA, CDR2 FQGNSA. CDR3 loop: CASSPQRGSDEQYF. The sequenced CDR3 bases are TGTGCCAGCAGCCCCCAACGCGGCTCCGACGAG.

This clone was counted many times. The sequenced fragment ends 3 residues before the CDR3 boundary, so the rest is inferred from the germline J gene. V usage is TRBV7-9 and J usage is TRBJ1-5, with 8 positions matching TRBD1. The CDR3 runs 15 residues. J was trimmed by 0 bases and V by 5 bases; bases with no gene match: 3. Germline V lookup: CDR1 SEHNR, CDR2 FQNEAQ (reference sequence). The DNA read from the CDR3 is TGTGCCAGCAGCCCGACAGGGGATAGCAATCAGCCC. Translation: CASSPTGDSNQP. The entire CDR3 protein is CASSPTGDSNQPQHF.

This clone has a count of ten or more. The read is 3 residues too short to cover the CDR3 end, so that end is filled in from the germline J gene. The rearrangement links TRBV5-1 to TRBJ2-1; 8 nucleotides line up with TRBD1. With V trimmed by 1 base and J by 2 bases, 5 bases remained unmatched. The CDR3 length is 16 residues. Germline V gives CDR1 SGHRS, CDR2 YFSETQ. The DNA read from the CDR3 is TGCGCCAGCAGCTTGCTCCCACAGGGGGCCTACAATGAG. Its translation: CASSLLPQGAYNE. In full, the CDR3 is CASSLLPQGAYNEQFF.

This clone was detected ten times or more. Sequencing ends 3 residues short of the CDR3 end; the germline J gene provides the rest. The V call is TRBV5-1, the J call TRBJ2-2; 9 positions agree with TRBD1. The CDR3 runs 17 residues. Germline V lookup: CDR1 SGHRS, CDR2 YFSETQ. CDR3 loop: CASSSHDRGASNEKLFF. The CDR3 bases that were read are TGCGCCAGCAGCTCTCACGACAGGGGGGCGTCTAATGAAAAG.

This clone was counted many times. The missing CDR3 end, 3 residues past where the read stops, is filled in from the germline J gene. This chain links TRBV29-1 with TRBJ2-7; D is unclear. V was clipped by 4 bases and J by 0 bases, with 10 bases between them. This CDR3 is built from 13 residues. Germline CDR1 is SQVTM and CDR2 is ANQGSEA. The CDR3 reads CSVGGHSSYEQYF. The sequenced CDR3 bases are TGCAGCGTTGGCGGCCATAGCTCCTACGAG.

Turning to this clone: The missing CDR3 end, 3 residues past where the read stops, is filled in from the germline J gene. The genes are TRBV20-1 and TRBJ2-7; 7 bases are a match to TRBD1. J was trimmed by 5 bases and V by 2 bases; bases with no gene match: 3. CDR3 length equals 12 residues. Germline lookup yields CDR1 DFQATT and CDR2 SNEGSKA (reference sequence). The CDR3 is CSARFQGDEQYF. The CDR3 bases that were read are TGCAGTGCTAGATTTCAGGGGGACGAG.